This T cell receptor beta chain was documented in a study of response to subunit inactivated influenza vaccine. Study observations and caveats: Authors suggested seasonal influenza vaccinations each recruit few new T cells.

TCRdb independently ran MiXCR on the RT-PCR reads; one entry per CDR3 protein. The table includes 530,000 or so distinct CDR3 sequences, 25% detected once. To note about this clonotype: Its antigen is unknown.

The germline CDR1 and CDR2 sequences are SNHLY and FYNNEI. Trimming cost V 6 bases and J 2 bases; bases outside gene matches: 7. This CDR3 is 15 amino acids long. This chain joins TRBV2 and TRBJ2-5; 9 bases agree with TRBD2. The TCR comes from a man aged 50 to 59 who received an inactivated influenza vaccine. The source was CD4+ T cells sorted from PBMCs, collected around 5 days after vaccination. The CDR3 sequence is CASRETSGTQETQYF. The DNA of the CDR3 is TGTGCCAGCAGGGAGACTAGCGGAACTCAAGAGACCCAGTACTTC.